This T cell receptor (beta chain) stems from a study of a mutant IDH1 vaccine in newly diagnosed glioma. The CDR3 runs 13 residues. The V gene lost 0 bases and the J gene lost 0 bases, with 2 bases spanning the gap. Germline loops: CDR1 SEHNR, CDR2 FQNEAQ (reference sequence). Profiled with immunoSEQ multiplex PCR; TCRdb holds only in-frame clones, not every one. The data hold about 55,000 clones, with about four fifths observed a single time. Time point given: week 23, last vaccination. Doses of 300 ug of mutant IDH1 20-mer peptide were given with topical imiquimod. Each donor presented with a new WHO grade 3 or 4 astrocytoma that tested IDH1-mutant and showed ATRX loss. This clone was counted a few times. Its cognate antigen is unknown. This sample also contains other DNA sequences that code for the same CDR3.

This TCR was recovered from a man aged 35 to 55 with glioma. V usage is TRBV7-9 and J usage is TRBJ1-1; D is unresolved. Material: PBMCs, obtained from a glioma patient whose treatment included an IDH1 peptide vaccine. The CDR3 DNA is TGTGCCAGCAGCTTAGCGCTGAACACTGAAGCTTTCTTT. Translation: CASSLALNTEAFF. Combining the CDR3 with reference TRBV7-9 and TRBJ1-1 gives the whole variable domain DTGVSQNPRHKITKRGQNVTFRCDPISEHNRLYWYRQTLGQGPEFLTYFQNEAQLEKSRLLSDRFSAERPKGSFSTLEIQRTEQGDSAMYLCASSLALNTEAFFGQGTRLTVV.